The next 20 T cell receptor beta chains were all read from a single sample in a study of T-cell reconstitution after alpha-beta-depleted transplantation in children. TCRbeta library preparation incorporated unique molecular identifiers. TCRdb reanalysed the PCR reads using MiXCR and keeps one entry per CDR3 protein. In the table there are some 200,000 distinct CDR3 sequences, about 14% of which are singletons. The material was PBMCs from the stem cell graft donor, obtained from the stem cell graft. The receptors stem from a human donor who donated a stem cell graft to a child with acute lymphoblastic leukemia.

This chain connects TRBV6-5 to TRBJ1-1; 10 bases line up with TRBD1. V lost 7 bases to trimming and J lost 1 base; unmatched junction nucleotides: 3. Germline CDR1 MNHEY, CDR2 SVGAGI. This CDR3 region has 14 residues. CDR3 region: CASTRDRGNTEAFF. The CDR3 nucleotides read TGTGCCAGCACCAGGGACAGGGGGAACACTGAAGCTTTCTTT.

The genes are TRBV12-3 or TRBV12-4 and TRBJ1-1, with D maybe TRBD1 (5 bases). The CDR3 contains 15 residues. The V and J ends lost 5 bases and 6 bases respectively, with 19 bases between them. The CDR3 spells CASSATGRGPPEAFF. The CDR3 nucleotides read TGTGCCAGCAGTGCCACGGGGAGGGGTCCACCTGAAGCTTTCTTT.

This clonotype has ten or more counts. CDR3 sequence: CASSLGERYNEQFF. CDR3 DNA sequence: TGTGCCAGCAGTTTGGGTGAACGGTACAATGAGCAGTTCTTC. V is TRBV12-3 or TRBV12-4 and J is TRBJ2-1; D is unclear. V shed 3 bases and J shed 4 bases, with 10 bases lying between them. The CDR3 totals 14 residues.

This clonotype occurred many times. This sequence joins TRBV5-1 and TRBJ1-3, with D possibly matching TRBD1 (5 bases). The germline V gene has CDR1 SGHRS and CDR2 YFSETQ. Trimming stripped 0 bases from V and 0 bases from J, with 10 bases between. The CDR3 runs 16 residues. CDR3 nucleotide sequence: TGCGCCAGCAGCTTGGTGGGGCCATACTCTGGAAACACCATATATTTT. Protein sequence: CASSLVGPYSGNTIYF.

The table lists this clonotype with many counts. The chain uses TRBV5-1 and TRBJ1-2, with a possible D match to TRBD1 (5 bases). The CDR3 contains 16 residues. From germline, CDR1 is SGHRS and CDR2 YFSETQ. V was trimmed by 0 bases and J by 5 bases, leaving 17 bases between them. CDR3 in amino acids: CASSLGDSQATYGYTF. The CDR3, as DNA: TGCGCCAGCAGCTTGGGAGACAGTCAAGCCACTTATGGCTACACCTTC.

This clonotype came up a few times. This chain joins TRBV9 and TRBJ2-5; 10 bases map to TRBD2. Germline V lookup: CDR1 SGDLS, CDR2 YYNGEE. The CDR3 loop spans 16 amino acids. V gave up 0 bases and J gave up 5 bases; unmatched junction bases: 7. As DNA, the CDR3 is TGTGCCAGCAGCGTAGGGCCTAGCGGGAGCTTGGAGACCCAGTACTTC. As protein: CASSVGPSGSLETQYF.

This clonotype was seen a handful of times. The rearrangement joins TRBV5-1 to TRBJ1-6, with D perhaps matching TRBD1 (5 bases). Trimming took off 0 bases at V and 8 bases at J, with 15 bases between the two ends. Germline V gives CDR1 SGHRS, CDR2 YFSETQ. CDR3 size: 16 residues. The CDR3 sequence is CASSLGRARGDSPLHF. CDR3 bases: TGCGCCAGCAGCTTGGGAAGGGCAAGAGGGGATTCACCCCTCCACTTT.

A word on this clonotype: This clone may be a read error of a much larger clone one base away. The chain couples TRBV27 to TRBJ1-6; D unresolved. V lost 5 bases, J lost 12 bases, and 26 bases lay in between. This CDR3 region has 17 residues. From germline, CDR1 is MNHEY and CDR2 SMNVEV (reference sequence). CDR3 region: CASSPGTGLKGARPLHF. CDR3 in DNA: TGTGCCAGCAGTCCCGGTACCGGCCTTAAGGGTGCGAGACCCCTCCACTTT.

The chain carries TRBV5-1 and TRBJ1-6; TRBD1 agrees at 8 bases. Germline V CDR1 and CDR2: SGHRS, YFSETQ. The junction had 12 bases not matched to a gene; V was cut back by 5 bases and J by 5 bases. The CDR3 has 17 residues. The CDR3 here is CASSSNPGTGDNSPLHF. CDR3 sequence (DNA): TGCGCCAGCAGTTCCAACCCCGGGACAGGTGATAATTCACCCCTCCACTTT.

This clonotype has a count of ten or more. The chain has TRBV20-1 and TRBJ2-1; TRBD2 agrees at 11 bases. Trimming at V came to 1 base and at J to 0 bases, leaving 2 bases not matched to a gene. The CDR3 has 16 residues. Germline V gene sequence: CDR1 DFQATT, CDR2 SNEGSKA (reference sequence). The CDR3: CSARVTSGSSYNEQFF. The DNA of the CDR3 is TGCAGTGCTAGAGTTACTAGCGGGAGCTCCTACAATGAGCAGTTCTTC.

Many counts were recorded for this clonotype. This chain links TRBV12-3 or TRBV12-4 with TRBJ2-7; D possibly corresponds to TRBD1 (6 bases). The CDR3 totals 13 residues. Trimming took 7 bases from V and 0 from J, leaving 10 bases between them. CDR3 nucleotide sequence: TGTGCCAGCACTGGGACACTCTCCTACGAGCAGTACTTC. Its protein product is CASTGTLSYEQYF.

For the CDR3, the DNA is TGTGCCAGCAGTTTAGAGGTCCAGAGGGGAGCTTTCTTT. As protein: CASSLEVQRGAFF. V is TRBV12-3 or TRBV12-4 and J is TRBJ1-1; D is perhaps TRBD1 (5 bases). The CDR3 runs 13 residues. V was cut by 1 base and J by 10 bases, with 13 bases left in between.

This clonotype was counted between two and nine times. The chain combines TRBV5-1 with TRBJ2-5; D may correspond to TRBD1 or TRBD2 (5 bases each). The germline gives CDR1 SGHRS, CDR2 YFSETQ. This CDR3 is built from 15 residues. The V gene lost 0 bases and the J gene lost 1 base, with 10 bases spanning the gap. CDR3: CASSLDPGTQETQYF. The CDR3, as DNA: TGCGCCAGCAGCTTGGATCCGGGGACCCAAGAGACCCAGTACTTC. The full variable domain, its missing parts supplied by reference TRBV5-1 and TRBJ2-5, is KAGVTQTPRYLIKTRGQQVTLSCSPISGHRSVSWYQQTPGQGLQFLFEYFSETQRNKGNFPGRFSGRQFSNSRSEMNVSTLELGDSALYLCASSLDPGTQETQYFGPGTRLLVL.

This clonotype was found many times. The V call is TRBV7-6, the J call TRBJ2-3, with D unclear. Trimming removed 5 bases from V and 3 bases from J, with 15 bases in between. From germline, CDR1 is SGHVS and CDR2 FNYEAQ. This CDR3 has 15 amino acids. DNA for the CDR3: TGTGCCAGCAGCCGATTCAACTTAGTGACAGATACGCAGTATTTT. This codes for CASSRFNLVTDTQYF.

The genes are TRBV5-6 and TRBJ1-4; 9 bases match TRBD1. The CDR3 totals 15 residues. CDR1 and CDR2 (germline): SGHDT, YYEEEE. V was pared by 0 bases and J by 8 bases, with 5 bases of the junction left unmatched. CDR3 sequence (DNA): TGTGCCAGCAGCTTGGAGCCGGGACAGGGCGAAAAACTGTTTTTT. Translation: CASSLEPGQGEKLFF.

The chain couples TRBV20-1 to TRBJ2-7; D is perhaps TRBD2 (5 bases). The germline CDR1 and CDR2 sequences are DFQATT and SNEGSKA (reference sequence). Trimming removed 1 base at V and 0 bases at J, with 16 bases between. The CDR3 loop spans 16 amino acids. In DNA, the CDR3 is TGCAGTGCTAGAGTCTTTCAGCGGAGTAGCTCCTACGAGCAGTACTTC. Protein sequence: CSARVFQRSSSYEQYF.

This clonotype was picked up many times. The rearrangement uses TRBV28 and TRBJ2-1; TRBD2 aligns across 10 bases. CDR3 length equals 17 residues. V shed 1 base, J shed 11 bases, and the junction held 14 bases outside the gene matches. The germline CDR1 and CDR2 sequences are MDHEN and SYDVKM. CDR3: CASSLSRLAGGRLKQFF. Here the CDR3 DNA reads TGTGCCAGCAGTTTATCACGGTTAGCGGGAGGCCGCCTTAAGCAGTTCTTC.

The sample holds many counts of this clonotype. The rearrangement joins TRBV4-2 to TRBJ2-2; D might be TRBD1 (5 bases). Trimming cost V 0 bases and J 5 bases, with 7 bases left between them. Germline V gene sequence: CDR1 LGHNA, CDR2 YNFKEQ. CDR3 length equals 14 residues. DNA for the CDR3: TGTGCCAGCAGCCAAGAGACAGTTACCGGGGAGCTGTTTTTT. It specifies CASSQETVTGELFF.

The CDR3 reads CATSEPDGNEAFF. The CDR3, as DNA: TGTGCCACCAGTGAGCCGGACGGTAATGAAGCTTTCTTT. The V call is TRBV24-1, the J call TRBJ1-1; D remains unclear. The CDR3 length is 13 residues. V was shortened by 4 bases and J by 7 bases, with 12 bases between the two germline ends. The V gene's germline CDR1 is KGHDR and CDR2 SFDVKD.

This clonotype was recorded at least ten times. The rearrangement links TRBV5-5 to TRBJ2-1; 7 positions agree with TRBD2. Germline-derived CDR1 and CDR2 are SGHKS and YYEKEE (reference sequence). With 7 bases clipped from V and 4 bases from J, the junction kept 8 bases outside the gene matches. There are 14 residues in the CDR3. CDR3 DNA sequence: TGTGCCAGCCACCGGGCTAGCGGATACAATGAGCAGTTCTTC. Its translation: CASHRASGYNEQFF.